A selection of T cell receptor beta chains follows, all from one sample in a study of patients and donors after allogeneic stem cell transplantation. MiXCR was run by TCRdb on the RT-PCR reads, yielding one entry per CDR3 protein. This repertoire shows approximately 160,000 distinct CDR3 sequences, roughly 30% found once; its top ten account for 3.2%. The specimen was blood, either unsorted or a sorted T cell fraction (not recorded which). These TCRs come from a human donor who was either an allogeneic HSCT recipient or a stem cell or donor lymphocyte infusion donor (not recorded which). It is not recorded whose cells these are; they may come from a transplant donor. Each CDR3 is given with its conserved first and last residue. Each record gives: J gene, clone size, V gene, D gene, CDR3 DNA, CDR3 protein. The D gene is left open where the match is weak. Only part of the rows carry a size: once, few, many, or a class if the clone is expanded.

TRBJ2-5	few	TRBV6-5	TRBD1	TGTGCCAGCAGGGCAATAGCGACAGGGATTGAGACCCAGTACTTC	CASRAIATGIETQYF
TRBJ2-4	.	TRBV12-3/TRBV12-4	.	TGTGCCAGCAGTGGCTATGACGGGGACATTCAGTACTTC	CASSGYDGDIQYF
TRBJ2-2	once	TRBV11-1	.	TGTGCCAGCAGCTTCCGGGACCCCAAGCGAAAGACCGGGGAGCTGTTTTTT	CASSFRDPKRKTGELFF
TRBJ2-7	.	TRBV20-1	.	TGCAGTGCCACACACCCCCGGCAGGCCTCCTACGAGCAGTACTTC	CSATHPRQASYEQYF
TRBJ1-3	few	TRBV28	.	TGTGCCAGCAGTCCTAGGGGGAGAAAACGTGGAAACACCATATATTTT	CASSPRGRKRGNTIYF
TRBJ2-7	.	TRBV4-2	.	TGTGCCAGCAGCCCCGGTCCCGGGACGTGGGAGCAGTACTTC	CASSPGPGTWEQYF
TRBJ1-1	.	TRBV20-1	.	TGCAGTGCTCCGCGTGGGACTTACATGAACACTGAAGCTTTCTTT	CSAPRGTYMNTEAFF
TRBJ2-1	few	TRBV15	.	TGTGCCACCAGCAGACAGTACAATGAGCAGTTCTTC	CATSRQYNEQFF
TRBJ2-2	.	TRBV6-2/TRBV6-3	.	TGTGCCAGCAGTCCCCAGGGCGGCACCGGGGAGCTGTTTTTT	CASSPQGGTGELFF
TRBJ2-3	few	TRBV7-2	.	TGTGCCAGCAGCTTAGAGATGGCGGACCCTAGCACAGATACGCAGTATTTT	CASSLEMADPSTDTQYF
TRBJ2-7	.	TRBV18	.	TGTGCCAGCTCACCAGGTCTCCTTATAAATCGGGACTTC	CASSPGLLINRDF
TRBJ2-5	.	TRBV5-1	TRBD2	TGCGCCAGCAGCTCCGGGGCTAGCGGGATTCAAGAGACCCAGTACTTC	CASSSGASGIQETQYF
TRBJ1-3	.	TRBV5-6	.	TGTGCCAGCAGCTTACCCGGACATCGTCTCGGAAACACCATATATTTT	CASSLPGHRLGNTIYF
TRBJ1-5	.	TRBV12-3/TRBV12-4	TRBD1	TGTGCCAGCCGGAGCGGGGGCAGGGGGCTTCAGCCCCAGCATTTT	CASRSGGRGLQPQHF
TRBJ2-1	.	TRBV6-5	.	TGTGCCAGCAGGCCCTGGGAAGCCACATCCTACAATGAGCAGTTCTTC	CASRPWEATSYNEQFF
TRBJ2-7	few	TRBV5-1	.	TGCGCCAGCAGCTTGGGGGATAACGAGCAGTACTTC	CASSLGDNEQYF
TRBJ1-2	.	TRBV4-3	.	TGCGCCAGCAGCCAAGATCAGAAAAATAACTATGGCTACACCTTC	CASSQDQKNNYGYTF
TRBJ2-4	.	TRBV5-1	.	TGCGCCAGCAGCCTACAGGGACCCAAAAACATTCAGTACTTC	CASSLQGPKNIQYF